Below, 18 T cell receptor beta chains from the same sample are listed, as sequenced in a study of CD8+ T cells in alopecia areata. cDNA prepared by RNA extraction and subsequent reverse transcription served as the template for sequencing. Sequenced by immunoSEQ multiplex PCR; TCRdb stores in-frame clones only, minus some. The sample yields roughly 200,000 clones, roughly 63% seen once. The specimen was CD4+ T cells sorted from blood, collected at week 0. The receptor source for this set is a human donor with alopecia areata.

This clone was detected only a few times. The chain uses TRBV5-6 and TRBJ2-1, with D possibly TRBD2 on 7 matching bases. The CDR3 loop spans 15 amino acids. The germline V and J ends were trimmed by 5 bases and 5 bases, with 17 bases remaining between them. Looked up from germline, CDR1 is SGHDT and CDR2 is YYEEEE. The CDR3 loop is CASSFRGGIHNEQFF. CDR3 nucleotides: TGTGCCAGCAGTTTCAGGGGAGGGATCCACAATGAGCAGTTCTTC. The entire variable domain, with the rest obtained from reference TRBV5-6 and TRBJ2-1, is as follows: DAGVTQSPTHLIKTRGQQVTLRCSPKSGHDTVSWYQQALGQGPQFIFQYYEEEERQRGNFPDRFSGHQFPNYSSELNVNALLLGDSALYLCASSFRGGIHNEQFFGPGTRLTVL.

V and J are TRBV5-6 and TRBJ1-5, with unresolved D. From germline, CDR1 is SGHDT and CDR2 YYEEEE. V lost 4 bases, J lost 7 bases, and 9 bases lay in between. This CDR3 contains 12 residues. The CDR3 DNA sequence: TGTGCCAGCAGCGTCCCGGGGCAGCCCCAGCATTTT. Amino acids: CASSVPGQPQHF.

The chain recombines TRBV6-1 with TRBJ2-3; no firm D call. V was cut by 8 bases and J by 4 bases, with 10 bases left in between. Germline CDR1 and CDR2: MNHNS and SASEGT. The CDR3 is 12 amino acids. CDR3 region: CASSPEADTQYF. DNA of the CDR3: TGTGCCAGCTCCCCCGAGGCAGATACGCAGTATTTT.

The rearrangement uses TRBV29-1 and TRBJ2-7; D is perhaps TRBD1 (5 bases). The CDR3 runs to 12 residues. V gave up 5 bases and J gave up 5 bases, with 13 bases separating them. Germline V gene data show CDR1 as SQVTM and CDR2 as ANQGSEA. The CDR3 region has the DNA TGCAGCGTTCTTCGCAGGGCGGACGAGCAGTACTTC. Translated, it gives CSVLRRADEQYF.

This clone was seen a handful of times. The CDR3 coding sequence is TGTGCCAGCAGAGTCCGGGGGGGTAGCAACAATGAGCAGTTCTTC. Translation: CASRVRGGSNNEQFF. The genes are TRBV2 and TRBJ2-1; 8 nucleotides align to TRBD2. The CDR3 is made up of 15 amino acids. V lost 6 bases, J lost 5 bases, and 9 bases stayed unmatched. The germline gives CDR1 SNHLY, CDR2 FYNNEI.

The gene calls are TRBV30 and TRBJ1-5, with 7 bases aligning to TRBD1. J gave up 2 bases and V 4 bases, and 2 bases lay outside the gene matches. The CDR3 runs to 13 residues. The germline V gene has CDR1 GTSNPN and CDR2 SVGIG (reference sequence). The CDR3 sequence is CAWNRGGNQPQHF. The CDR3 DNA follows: TGTGCCTGGAACAGGGGTGGCAATCAGCCCCAGCATTTT.

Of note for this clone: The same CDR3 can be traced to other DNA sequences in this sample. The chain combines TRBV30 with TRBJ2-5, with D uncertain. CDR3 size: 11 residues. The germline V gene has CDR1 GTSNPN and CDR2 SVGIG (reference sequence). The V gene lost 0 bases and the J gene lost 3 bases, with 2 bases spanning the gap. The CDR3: CAWSVKETQYF. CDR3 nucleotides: TGTGCCTGGAGTGTGAAAGAGACCCAGTACTTC.

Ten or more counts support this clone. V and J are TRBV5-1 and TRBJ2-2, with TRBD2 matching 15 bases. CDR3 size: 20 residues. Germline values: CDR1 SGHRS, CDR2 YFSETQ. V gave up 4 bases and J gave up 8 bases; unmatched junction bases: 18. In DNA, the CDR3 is TGCGCCAGCAGCACAGGACTAGCGGGGGGGACGCAGGCCACCGGAGGGGAGCTGTTTTTT. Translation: CASSTGLAGGTQATGGELFF.

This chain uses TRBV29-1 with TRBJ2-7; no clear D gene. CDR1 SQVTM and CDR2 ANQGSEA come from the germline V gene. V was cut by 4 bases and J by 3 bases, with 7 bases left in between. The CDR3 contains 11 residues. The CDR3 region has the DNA TGCAGCGTTGCGAAGAACTACGAGCAGTACTTC. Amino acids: CSVAKNYEQYF.

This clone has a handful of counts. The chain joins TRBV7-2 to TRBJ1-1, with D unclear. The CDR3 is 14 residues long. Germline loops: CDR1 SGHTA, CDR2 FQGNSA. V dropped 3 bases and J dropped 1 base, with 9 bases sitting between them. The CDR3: CASSFVQTNTEAFF. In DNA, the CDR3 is TGTGCCAGCAGCTTCGTTCAGACGAACACTGAAGCTTTCTTT.

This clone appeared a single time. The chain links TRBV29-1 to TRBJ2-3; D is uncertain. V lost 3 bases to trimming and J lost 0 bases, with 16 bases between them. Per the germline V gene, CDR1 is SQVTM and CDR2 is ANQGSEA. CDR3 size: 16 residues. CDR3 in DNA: TGCAGCGTTGAGGGCCCGTCGACCGGAAGCACAGATACGCAGTATTTT. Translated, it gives CSVEGPSTGSTDTQYF.

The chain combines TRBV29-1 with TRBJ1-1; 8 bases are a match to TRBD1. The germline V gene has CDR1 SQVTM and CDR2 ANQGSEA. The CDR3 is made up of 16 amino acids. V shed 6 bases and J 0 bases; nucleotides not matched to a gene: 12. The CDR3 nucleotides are TGCAGCGTGGGACAGGCACGACCACCGATGAACACTGAAGCTTTCTTT. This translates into CSVGQARPPMNTEAFF.

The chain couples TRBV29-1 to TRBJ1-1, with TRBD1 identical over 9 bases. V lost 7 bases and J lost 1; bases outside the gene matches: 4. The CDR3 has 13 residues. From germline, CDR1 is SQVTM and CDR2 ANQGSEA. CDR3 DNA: TGCAGCGGACAGGGGGGGAAGAACACTGAAGCTTTCTTT. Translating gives CSGQGGKNTEAFF.

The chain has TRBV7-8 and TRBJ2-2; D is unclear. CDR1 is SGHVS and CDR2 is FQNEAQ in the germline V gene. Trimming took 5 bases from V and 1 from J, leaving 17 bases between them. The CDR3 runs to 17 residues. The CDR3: CASSIRTVGMNTGELFF. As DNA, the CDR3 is TGTGCCAGCAGCATCCGAACAGTGGGGATGAACACCGGGGAGCTGTTTTTT.

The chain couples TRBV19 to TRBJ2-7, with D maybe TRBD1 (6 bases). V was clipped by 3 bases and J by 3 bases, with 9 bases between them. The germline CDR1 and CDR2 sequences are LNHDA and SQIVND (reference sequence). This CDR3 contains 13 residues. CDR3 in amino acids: CASSIVGGYEQYF. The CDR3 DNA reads TGTGCCAGTAGTATTGTAGGGGGCTACGAGCAGTACTTC.

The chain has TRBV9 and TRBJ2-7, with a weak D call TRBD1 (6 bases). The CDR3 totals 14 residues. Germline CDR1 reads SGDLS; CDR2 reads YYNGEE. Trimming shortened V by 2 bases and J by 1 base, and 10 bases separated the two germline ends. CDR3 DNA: TGTGCCAGCAGCGTCACTCAGGGGTCCTACGAGCAGTACTTC. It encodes CASSVTQGSYEQYF.

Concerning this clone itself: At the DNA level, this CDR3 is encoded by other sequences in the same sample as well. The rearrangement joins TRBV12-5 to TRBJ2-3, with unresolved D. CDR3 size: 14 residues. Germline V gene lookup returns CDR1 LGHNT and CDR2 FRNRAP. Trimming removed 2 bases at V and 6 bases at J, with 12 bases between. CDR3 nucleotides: TGTGCTAGTGGTTTGAGTAGGCTGTCCGATACGCAGTATTTT. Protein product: CASGLSRLSDTQYF.

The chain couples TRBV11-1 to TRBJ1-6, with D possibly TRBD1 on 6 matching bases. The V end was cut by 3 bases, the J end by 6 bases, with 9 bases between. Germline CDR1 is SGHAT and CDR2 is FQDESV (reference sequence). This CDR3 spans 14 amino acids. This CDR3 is CASSFGTPNSPLHF. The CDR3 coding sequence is TGTGCCAGCAGCTTCGGGACACCTAATTCACCCCTCCACTTT. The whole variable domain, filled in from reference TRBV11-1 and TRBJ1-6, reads EAEVAQSPRYKITEKSQAVAFWCDPISGHATLYWYRQILGQGPELLVQFQDESVVDDSQLPKDRFSAERLKGVDSTLKIQPAELGDSAMYLCASSFGTPNSPLHFGNGTRLTVT.